A selection of T cell receptor beta chains follows, all from one sample in a study of cytomegalovirus exposure and HLA in healthy donors. Sequencing used immunoSEQ multiplex PCR; TCRdb keeps in-frame clones, though not all of them. The table records 150,000 to 200,000 clones, around 83% of them present only once. The sequenced sample was PBMCs. Every receptor here comes from a man in his forties in good health and CMV-seropositive. CDR3s include the opening cysteine and the closing phenylalanine or tryptophan. Each record gives: clone size, D gene, J gene, V gene, CDR3 protein, CDR3 DNA. D genes are given only for firm matches. Size values are once, few and many counts, or a class for expanded clones, and some rows have none.

>-|TRBD1|TRBJ2-1|TRBV7-2
CASTLHRGGEQFF
TGTGCCAGCACCCTACACAGGGGTGGTGAGCAGTTCTTC
>-|-|TRBJ1-3|TRBV5-6
CASSYYSRIGNTIYF
TGTGCCAGCAGCTATTACAGTAGGATTGGAAACACCATATATTTT
>-|-|TRBJ1-1|TRBV6-5
CASSYSSGQNTEAFF
TGTGCCAGCAGTTACTCGTCAGGTCAGAACACTGAAGCTTTCTTT
>-|-|TRBJ2-7|TRBV28
CASSSSSAGNDEQYF
TGTGCCAGCTCAAGCTCCTCGGCAGGGAACGACGAGCAGTACTTC
>few|-|TRBJ1-4|TRBV5-4
CASSLDAGLNEKLFF
TGTGCCAGCAGCTTGGATGCAGGCCTTAATGAAAAACTGTTTTTT
>few|-|TRBJ1-1|TRBV5-6
CASSLDVSNTEAFF
TGTGCCAGCAGCTTGGATGTCTCGAACACTGAAGCTTTCTTT
>few|TRBD2|TRBJ2-3|TRBV4-2
CASSQDPREATDTQYF
TGTGCCAGCAGCCAAGATCCACGGGAGGCTACAGATACGCAGTATTTT
>-|-|TRBJ2-1|TRBV15
CATSLGSVTYNEQFF
TGTGCCACCAGCCTTGGAAGCGTCACCTACAATGAGCAGTTCTTC
>-|-|TRBJ1-1|TRBV5-1
CASSLALENTEAFF
TGCGCCAGCAGCTTGGCCCTAGAGAACACTGAAGCTTTCTTT
>-|TRBD1|TRBJ1-1|TRBV7-9
CASSLGQELSFF
TGTGCCAGCAGCCTAGGACAGGAACTTTCTTTCTTT
>-|TRBD1|TRBJ1-2|TRBV15
CATSNVPTGAIYGYTF
TGTGCCACCAGCAACGTCCCGACAGGGGCGATCTATGGCTACACCTTC
>-|-|TRBJ1-5|TRBV19
CASSIGAGGNQPQHF
TGTGCCAGTAGTATCGGGGCAGGGGGCAATCAGCCCCAGCATTTT
>-|-|TRBJ1-1|TRBV7-9
CASSGRDTGYEAFF
TGTGCCAGCAGCGGTCGGGACACGGGCTACGAAGCTTTCTTT
>-|TRBD2|TRBJ2-7|TRBV18
CASSHGLAAAYEQYF
TGTGCCAGCTCGCACGGACTAGCGGCTGCCTACGAGCAGTACTTC
>-|-|TRBJ2-7|TRBV7-2
CASSLGDRHEQYF
TGTGCCAGCAGCTTAGGTGACAGGCACGAGCAGTACTTC
>-|TRBD1|TRBJ1-4|TRBV2
CASSEYRGADEKLFF
TGTGCCAGCAGTGAGTACAGGGGTGCGGATGAAAAACTGTTTTTT
>-|-|TRBJ2-3|TRBV2
CASMAGETDTQYF
TGTGCCAGCATGGCAGGGGAGACAGATACGCAGTATTTT
>-|-|TRBJ1-3|TRBV5-1
CASSLEGDPSGNTIYF
TGCGCCAGCAGCTTGGAGGGGGACCCCTCTGGAAACACCATATATTTT
>-|TRBD2|TRBJ2-5|TRBV5-4
CASSLGTSGSTETQYF
TGTGCCAGCAGCCTAGGGACTAGCGGGAGCACAGAGACCCAGTACTTC
>-|-|TRBJ1-5|TRBV9
CASSVAGLFNQPQHF
TGTGCCAGCAGCGTAGCAGGGCTATTCAATCAGCCCCAGCATTTT
>few|TRBD1|TRBJ1-1|TRBV7-9
CASSLRGTGNTEAFF
TGTGCCAGCAGCTTAAGAGGGACAGGGAACACTGAAGCTTTCTTT
>once|TRBD2|TRBJ2-3|TRBV7-3
CASSPGLAGGGTDTQYF
TGTGCCAGCAGCCCCGGACTAGCGGGAGGAGGTACAGATACGCAGTATTTT
>-|-|TRBJ2-1|TRBV13
CASSGGKSSYNEQFF
TGTGCCAGCAGCGGGGGGAAGAGCTCCTACAATGAGCAGTTCTTC
>-|-|TRBJ2-1|TRBV25-1
CASSYQTGYNEQFF
TGTGCCAGCAGTTATCAGACTGGGTACAATGAGCAGTTCTTC
>once|-|TRBJ2-7|TRBV5-1
CASSRTDSRRYEQYF
TGCGCCAGCAGCAGGACCGACAGCCGAAGGTACGAGCAGTACTTC
>-|TRBD2|TRBJ2-5|TRBV9
CASSPRTSAETQYF
TGTGCCAGCAGCCCGCGGACTAGCGCAGAGACCCAGTACTTC
>-|-|TRBJ1-2|TRBV7-3
CASSLRSRLEGEDYGYTF
TGTGCCAGCAGCTTACGGTCCCGCCTAGAGGGTGAGGACTATGGCTACACCTTC
>-|TRBD1|TRBJ2-7|TRBV9
CASSPTGGNSYEQYF
TGTGCCAGCAGCCCTACAGGGGGCAACTCCTACGAGCAGTACTTC
>-|-|TRBJ2-7|TRBV6-1
CASNHGRTYEQYF
TGTGCCAGCAATCATGGGAGAACCTACGAGCAGTACTTC
>-|TRBD1|TRBJ1-2|TRBV11-2
CASSPDRGSYGYTF
TGTGCCAGCAGCCCTGACAGGGGGAGCTATGGCTACACCTTC
>-|TRBD1|TRBJ1-5|TRBV30
CAWSKGARPQHF
TGTGCCTGGAGTAAGGGGGCGAGGCCCCAGCATTTT
>-|TRBD2|TRBJ2-3|TRBV4-3
CASSQETGTGTSGSIYTQYF
TGCGCCAGCAGCCAAGAAACCGGGACAGGGACTAGCGGGAGTATTTATACGCAGTATTTT
>-|TRBD1|TRBJ2-7|TRBV5-1
CASSTTGDHEQYF
TGCGCCAGCAGCACGACAGGGGACCACGAGCAGTACTTC
>-|TRBD2|TRBJ2-5|TRBV14
CASSQLGLAGETQYF
TGTGCCAGCAGCCAATTGGGACTAGCGGGAGAGACCCAGTACTTC
>few|TRBD1|TRBJ2-6|TRBV7-3
CASSLQGAGANVLTF
TGTGCCAGCAGCCTTCAGGGGGCTGGGGCCAACGTCCTGACTTTC
>-|TRBD1|TRBJ1-1|TRBV7-9
CASSFGTGNVNTEAFF
TGTGCCAGCAGCTTTGGGACAGGGAACGTGAACACTGAAGCTTTCTTT
>-|-|TRBJ2-1|TRBV29-1
CSVEEGQGKNNEQFF
TGCAGCGTTGAAGAGGGACAAGGGAAAAACAATGAGCAGTTCTTC
>-|-|TRBJ1-4|TRBV20-1
CSASGYEKLFF
TGCAGTGCTAGCGGTTATGAAAAACTGTTTTTT
>few|-|TRBJ2-3|TRBV7-2
CASSPIGGPAYSTDTQYF
TGTGCCAGCAGCCCCATCGGGGGTCCCGCCTATAGCACAGATACGCAGTATTTT
>-|-|TRBJ1-5|TRBV10-3
CAISDPQGNNQPQHF
TGTGCCATCAGTGATCCGCAGGGGAACAATCAGCCCCAGCATTTT